One and the same sample provided the 15 T cell receptor beta chains below, sequenced in a study of OX40 agonist ivuxolimab in advanced cancers. Only in-frame clones appear in the TCRdb table, and some are missing; sequencing was by immunoSEQ multiplex PCR. The sample has 30,000 to 35,000 clones; 85% to 95% are singletons. The material was CD4+ or CD8+ T cells sorted from blood, obtained in a trial of the OX40 agonist ivuxolimab. These receptors were obtained from an adult with an advanced solid tumor such as melanoma, head and neck, liver or kidney cancer.

The DNA of the CDR3 is TGTGCCAGCAGCTCGACAGGGGTTTCCCAGCCCCAGCATTTT. Residues: CASSSTGVSQPQHF. This chain uses TRBV7-2 with TRBJ1-5, with 8 bases fitting TRBD1. Germline CDR1 reads SGHTA; CDR2 reads FQGNSA. V shed 4 bases and J 7 bases; nucleotides not matched to a gene: 6. The CDR3 runs to 14 residues.

This chain uses TRBV29-1 with TRBJ1-1; tentatively, D is TRBD1 (5 bases). This CDR3 contains 12 residues. V was pared by 5 bases and J by 1 base, with 8 bases between. Germline V lookup: CDR1 SQVTM, CDR2 ANQGSEA. In DNA, the CDR3 is TGCAGCGTTCGAGGACAGAACACTGAAGCTTTCTTT. Translated, it gives CSVRGQNTEAFF. The full variable domain, with the rest looked up from reference TRBV29-1 and TRBJ1-1, is SAVISQKPSRDICQRGTSLTIQCQVDSQVTMMFWYRQQPGQSLTLIATANQGSEATYESGFVIDKFPISRPNLTFSTLTVSNMSPEDSSIYLCSVRGQNTEAFFGQGTRLTVV.

The rearrangement uses TRBV19 and TRBJ2-3, with 12 bases identical to TRBD2. Germline V CDR1 and CDR2: LNHDA, SQIVND (reference sequence). The V and J ends lost 5 bases and 4 bases, in that order; junction bases with no gene match: 7. There are 16 residues in the CDR3. CDR3 amino acids: CASSPPGLAGSDTQYF. The CDR3 nucleotides read TGTGCCAGTAGTCCACCGGGACTAGCGGGTTCAGATACGCAGTATTTT.

This chain connects TRBV29-1 to TRBJ1-2; D uncertain. Germline V lookup: CDR1 SQVTM, CDR2 ANQGSEA. Trimming left V 1 base short and J 5 bases short, with 11 bases between. This CDR3 contains 13 residues. The CDR3 sequence: CSVEVPERYGYTF. The CDR3 nucleotides are TGCAGCGTTGAAGTCCCAGAGAGGTATGGCTACACCTTC.

The rearrangement joins TRBV6-5 to TRBJ1-2; D perhaps matches TRBD1 (5 bases). Trimming shortened V by 0 bases and J by 8 bases, and 7 bases separated the two germline ends. This CDR3 is 12 amino acids long. Germline-derived CDR1 and CDR2 are MNHEY and SVGAGI. Here the CDR3 reads CASSYSGGGYTF. The CDR3 DNA reads as TGTGCCAGCAGTTACTCGGGGGGAGGCTACACCTTC.

Only a few counts were recorded for this clone. The chain employs TRBV4-1 and TRBJ2-1, with TRBD2 identical over 7 bases. Germline V gene sequence: CDR1 MGHRA, CDR2 YSYEKL. This CDR3 has 15 amino acids. Trimming removed 1 base from V and 7 bases from J; junction bases left unmatched: 7. CDR3 in DNA: TGCGCCAGCAGCCAAGTGGCGGGAGCGGGTAATGAGCAGTTCTTC. Its protein product is CASSQVAGAGNEQFF.

The sample holds one count of this clone. The chain joins TRBV5-1 to TRBJ2-2; D is ambiguous. Trimming took 0 bases from V and 6 from J, leaving 0 bases between them. The CDR3 is made up of 11 amino acids. Germline V gene sequence: CDR1 SGHRS, CDR2 YFSETQ. The CDR3: CASSLAGELFF. The CDR3 DNA reads as TGCGCCAGCAGCTTGGCCGGGGAGCTGTTTTTT.

CDR3 sequence reads: CASRATGTGTLEQYF. CDR3 bases: TGTGCCAGCAGAGCTACCGGGACAGGGACTCTAGAGCAGTACTTC. This chain connects TRBV28 to TRBJ2-7; TRBD1 aligns across 9 bases. V shed 6 bases, J shed 7 bases, and the junction held 13 bases outside the gene matches. Germline V CDR1 and CDR2: MDHEN, SYDVKM. The CDR3 consists of 15 residues.

The chain is built from TRBV6-6 and TRBJ2-3; D gene uncertain. V lost 0 bases and J lost 6, with 7 bases in between. Germline V gene data show CDR1 as MNHNY and CDR2 as SVGAGI (reference sequence). The CDR3 covers 13 residues. CDR3 region: CASSYSFRDTQYF. The CDR3 DNA reads as TGTGCCAGCAGTTACTCATTCCGGGATACGCAGTATTTT.

This clone has just one count. V gene TRBV18 combines with J gene TRBJ2-1, with D hard to call. V dropped 2 bases and J dropped 4 bases, with 9 bases sitting between them. CDR1 and CDR2 from the germline V gene are KGHSH and LQKENI. The CDR3 has 14 amino acids. CDR3 sequence (DNA): TGTGCCAGCTCACCAACGGAAGGTTACAATGAGCAGTTCTTC. It codes for CASSPTEGYNEQFF.

J is TRBJ1-4 and V is TRBV9; the D is unclear. Deletions cut 4 bases from V and 0 bases from J, with 7 bases between. Germline CDR1 SGDLS, CDR2 YYNGEE. The CDR3 extends over 14 amino acids. CDR3 sequence reads: CASSKTSTNEKLFF. CDR3 DNA sequence: TGTGCCAGCAGCAAAACCTCAACTAATGAAAAACTGTTTTTT. Complete variable domain (other parts from reference TRBV9 and TRBJ1-4): DSGVTQTPKHLITATGQRVTLRCSPRSGDLSVYWYQQSLDQGLQFLIQYYNGEERAKGNILERFSAQQFPDLHSELNLSSLELGDSALYFCASSKTSTNEKLFFGSGTQLSVL.

The chain carries TRBV6-1 and TRBJ1-1, with a weak D call TRBD1 (5 bases). The V end was cut by 1 base, the J end by 3 bases, with 15 bases between. There are 16 residues in the CDR3. The germline V gene encodes CDR1 MNHNS and CDR2 SASEGT. The CDR3 DNA follows: TGTGCCAGCAGTGAAGGGTTTGGGACGGTGGACACTGAAGCTTTCTTT. Translation gives CASSEGFGTVDTEAFF.

This clone showed up just once. The chain couples TRBV27 to TRBJ2-7, with 7 bases identical to TRBD1. The CDR3 covers 16 residues. Germline V gene sequence: CDR1 MNHEY, CDR2 SMNVEV (reference sequence). V gave up 3 bases and J gave up 3 bases; unmatched junction bases: 11. CDR3 loop: CASSFSTGQQNYEQYF. CDR3 in DNA: TGTGCCAGCAGTTTCTCGACGGGACAGCAAAACTACGAGCAGTACTTC.

The chain couples TRBV7-9 to TRBJ1-2; perhaps TRBD1 as D (5 bases). Germline values: CDR1 SEHNR, CDR2 FQNEAQ (reference sequence). This CDR3 is built from 16 residues. V was shortened by 2 bases and J by 2 bases, with 15 bases between the two germline ends. Here the CDR3 reads CASSLSGEGSNYGYTF. The CDR3 DNA follows: TGTGCCAGCAGCTTATCTGGGGAGGGGAGCAACTATGGCTACACCTTC.

The V call is TRBV9, the J call TRBJ1-1; D not resolved. V lost 0 bases and J 0 bases, leaving 9 bases between the germline ends. This CDR3 region has 15 residues. Germline assignment: CDR1 SGDLS and CDR2 YYNGEE. Here the CDR3 reads CASSVDGRVNTEAFF. The CDR3 bases are TGTGCCAGCAGCGTAGACGGGCGGGTGAACACTGAAGCTTTCTTT.